This TCR beta chain was identified in a study of Ad26.COV2.S vaccination and SARS-CoV-2 variants. This clone appeared a single time. The V gene's germline CDR1 is SEHNR and CDR2 FQNEAQ (reference sequence). V lost 4 bases, J lost 6 bases, and 9 bases lay in between. This CDR3 comprises 12 residues. Documented treatment: roughly 18 received Ad26.COV2.S at low or high dose, single or two shots; 5 received placebo; per-sample allocation not given. Day 63 after the first vaccine or placebo injection was the time point for sampling. An Ad26 vector was used to express Wuhan-strain SARS-CoV-2 spike as the vaccine. Profiled with immunoSEQ multiplex PCR; TCRdb holds only in-frame clones, not every one. Of roughly 330,000 clones in the sample, 75% to 90% were seen once.

J is TRBJ1-1 and V is TRBV7-9, with D unresolved. The starting material was peripheral blood, obtained in a trial of Ad26.COV2.S vaccine versus placebo. The sequence was obtained from a person aged 18-65 years who received the Ad26.COV2.S COVID-19 vaccine or a placebo. For the CDR3, the DNA is TGTGCCAGCAGCTCTCGGGAGGCTGAAGCTTTCTTT. Translated: CASSSREAEAFF.